Listed here is a single T cell receptor beta chain. Libraries were prepared by immunoSEQ multiplex PCR; TCRdb keeps only in-frame clonotypes and omits some of them. The table shows 180,000 or so clones, with approximately 90% occurring only once. The CDR3 runs to 14 residues. The V end was cut by 1 base, the J end by 0 bases, with 4 bases between. CDR1 and CDR2 from the germline V gene are KGHSH and LQKENI. This sample was taken from a study of T cell responses to AZD1222 COVID-19 vaccine. The receptor was derived from an adult who received the AZD1222 COVID-19 vaccine. Source: peripheral blood, taken 28 days after the second AZD1222 dose. The chain has TRBV18 and TRBJ1-5, with D unresolved. Here the CDR3 DNA reads TGTGCCAGCTCACCACGTGGTAGCAATCAGCCCCAGCATTTT. It yields the protein CASSPRGSNQPQHF.